Each of the 10 T cell receptor beta chains below was sequenced from the same sample in a study of beta chain features in type 1 diabetes. Every isolated RNA sample was fully reverse transcribed, so sequencing captured expressed TCRB transcripts. Sequencing was performed with immunoSEQ multiplex PCR; in TCRdb, only in-frame clones are kept and a portion is missing. In the table there are hundreds of thousands of clones, 55% to 70% of which are singletons. What was sequenced was naive CD4+ T cells from blood. The receptors shown here come from a man aged 25 to 40 in good health.

This clone was counted a few times. The V call is TRBV30, the J call TRBJ1-2; D ambiguous. The CDR3 has 13 amino acids. V was clipped by 0 bases and J by 4 bases, with 9 bases between them. Germline V lookup: CDR1 GTSNPN, CDR2 SVGIG (reference sequence). The chain's CDR3 is CAWSVSSFYGYTF. In nucleotides, the CDR3 is TGTGCCTGGAGTGTGTCCTCTTTCTATGGCTACACCTTC.

This clone is a singleton in its sample. The chain is built from TRBV2 and TRBJ2-7, with D hard to call. The CDR3 has 12 residues. Trimming stripped 3 bases from V and 3 bases from J, with 6 bases between. Germline-derived CDR1 and CDR2 are SNHLY and FYNNEI. CDR3 sequence (DNA): TGTGCCAGCAGTGATTTACTCTACGAGCAGTACTTC. This sequence encodes CASSDLLYEQYF.

The CDR3 region has the DNA TGTGCCAGCTCACCCGGGACAACGGTCCAGTTCTTC. It translates to CASSPGTTVQFF. The genes are TRBV18 and TRBJ2-1; perhaps TRBD1 as D (6 bases). Trimming shortened V by 3 bases and J by 13 bases, and 13 bases separated the two germline ends. Germline CDR1 reads KGHSH; CDR2 reads LQKENI. This CDR3 spans 12 amino acids.

The chain couples TRBV5-6 to TRBJ1-5; the D gene is possibly TRBD1 (6 bases). Germline CDR1 reads SGHDT; CDR2 reads YYEEEE. This CDR3 spans 14 amino acids. The V end was cut by 4 bases, the J end by 7 bases, with 15 bases between. The CDR3 DNA reads TGTGCCAGCAGCCCATACAGGGCTGGGCAGCCCCAGCATTTT. It translates to CASSPYRAGQPQHF.

The rearrangement joins TRBV19 to TRBJ2-5; D remains unclear. Germline V gives CDR1 LNHDA, CDR2 SQIVND (reference sequence). CDR3 length equals 14 residues. V was pared by 4 bases and J by 5 bases, with 14 bases between. The CDR3 spells CASSSAAAKETQYF. In DNA, the CDR3 is TGTGCCAGTAGTAGTGCGGCGGCTAAGGAGACCCAGTACTTC.

This clone showed up just once. The rearrangement links TRBV9 to TRBJ2-1; 13 nucleotides agree with TRBD2. This CDR3 is built from 17 residues. Germline CDR1 is SGDLS and CDR2 is YYNGEE. V gave up 3 bases and J gave up 6 bases; unmatched junction bases: 9. CDR3: CASSDRTSGSGSNEQFF. The CDR3 DNA reads as TGTGCCAGCAGCGACCGGACTAGCGGGAGCGGGTCCAATGAGCAGTTCTTC.

The chain links TRBV4-1 to TRBJ2-3; 7 bases fit TRBD2. The CDR3 has 14 amino acids. The V gene end was trimmed by 5 bases and the J gene end by 4 bases; junction bases not matched to a gene: 6. Germline V CDR1 and CDR2: MGHRA, YSYEKL. For the CDR3, the DNA is TGCGCCAGCAGCTCGGGGGGAATTCCAGATACGCAGTATTTT. Translating it yields CASSSGGIPDTQYF.

This sequence joins TRBV30 and TRBJ2-5; tentative D call: TRBD2 (6 bases). Germline-derived CDR1 and CDR2 are GTSNPN and SVGIG (reference sequence). Trimming pared 2 bases from V and 4 bases from J, leaving 17 bases between. CDR3 size: 15 residues. CDR3 nucleotides: TGTGCCTGGAGTAAAACGGGGGTCCCGACAGAGACCCAGTACTTC. As protein: CAWSKTGVPTETQYF.

The chain employs TRBV25-1 and TRBJ2-7; D gene unclear. The CDR3 sequence is 14 residues long. Germline CDR1 and CDR2: MGHDK and SYGVNS. The V and J ends lost 3 bases and 3 bases respectively, with 12 bases between them. DNA for the CDR3: TGTGCCAGCAGTGACCGCGGTATCCTCTACGAGCAGTACTTC. Protein: CASSDRGILYEQYF.

This sequence joins TRBV5-1 and TRBJ2-7; maybe TRBD2 (5 bases). The CDR3 covers 15 residues. Trimming removed 4 bases from V and 4 bases from J, with 18 bases in between. CDR1 is SGHRS, CDR2 YFSETQ, per germline. The CDR3 loop is CASSRDYPGVYEQYF. CDR3 DNA sequence: TGCGCCAGCAGCCGAGACTACCCCGGAGTATACGAGCAGTACTTC.